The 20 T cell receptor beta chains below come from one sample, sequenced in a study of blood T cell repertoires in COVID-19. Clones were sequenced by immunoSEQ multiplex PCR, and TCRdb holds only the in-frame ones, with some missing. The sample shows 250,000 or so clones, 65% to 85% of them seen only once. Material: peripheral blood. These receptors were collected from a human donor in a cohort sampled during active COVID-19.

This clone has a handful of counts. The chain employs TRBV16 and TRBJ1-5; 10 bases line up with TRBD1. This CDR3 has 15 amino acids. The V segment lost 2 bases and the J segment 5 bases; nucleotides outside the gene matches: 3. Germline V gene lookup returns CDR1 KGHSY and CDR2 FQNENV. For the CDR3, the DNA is TGTGCCAGCAGCCAAGGCGGACAGGGGGATCAGCCCCAGCATTTT. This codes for CASSQGGQGDQPQHF.

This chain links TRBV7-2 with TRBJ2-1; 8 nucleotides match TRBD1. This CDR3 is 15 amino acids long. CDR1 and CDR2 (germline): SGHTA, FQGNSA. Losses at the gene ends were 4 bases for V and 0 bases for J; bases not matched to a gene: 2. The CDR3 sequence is CASSWTGRSYNEQFF. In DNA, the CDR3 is TGTGCCAGCAGCTGGACAGGGCGCTCCTACAATGAGCAGTTCTTC.

The CDR3 region has the DNA TGCGCCAGCAGTCGCAGAAATTCACCCCTCCACTTT. It codes for CASSRRNSPLHF. This chain links TRBV10-2 with TRBJ1-6; D not resolved. Per germline, CDR1 WSHSY and CDR2 SAAADI. This CDR3 is built from 12 residues. Trimming shortened V by 5 bases and J by 7 bases, and 6 bases separated the two germline ends.

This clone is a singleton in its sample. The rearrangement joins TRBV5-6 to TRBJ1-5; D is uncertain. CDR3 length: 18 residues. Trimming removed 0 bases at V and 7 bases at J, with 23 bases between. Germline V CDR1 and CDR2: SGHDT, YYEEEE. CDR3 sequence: CASSLGRGNKARGQPQHF. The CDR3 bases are TGTGCCAGCAGCTTGGGACGCGGAAACAAGGCTAGAGGGCAGCCCCAGCATTTT.

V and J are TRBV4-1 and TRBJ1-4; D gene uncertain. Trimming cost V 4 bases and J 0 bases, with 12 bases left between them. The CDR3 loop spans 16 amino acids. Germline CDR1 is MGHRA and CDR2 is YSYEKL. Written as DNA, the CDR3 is TGCGCCAGCAGCCGTTCGAGGGAATCAACTAATGAAAAACTGTTTTTT. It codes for CASSRSRESTNEKLFF.

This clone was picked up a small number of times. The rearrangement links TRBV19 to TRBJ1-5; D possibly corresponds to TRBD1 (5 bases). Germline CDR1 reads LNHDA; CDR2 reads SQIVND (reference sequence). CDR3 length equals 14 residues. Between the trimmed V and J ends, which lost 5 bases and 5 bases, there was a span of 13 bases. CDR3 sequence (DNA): TGTGCCAGTAGTTCCGGGACTGCCGATCAGCCCCAGCATTTT. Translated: CASSSGTADQPQHF.

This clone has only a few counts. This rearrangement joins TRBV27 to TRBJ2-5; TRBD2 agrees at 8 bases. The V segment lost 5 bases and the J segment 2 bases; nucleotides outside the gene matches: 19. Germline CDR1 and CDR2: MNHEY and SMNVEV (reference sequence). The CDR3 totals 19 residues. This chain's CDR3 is CASSARIGVAGSKQETQYF. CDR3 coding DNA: TGTGCCAGCAGTGCTAGGATTGGGGTAGCGGGATCAAAACAAGAGACCCAGTACTTC.

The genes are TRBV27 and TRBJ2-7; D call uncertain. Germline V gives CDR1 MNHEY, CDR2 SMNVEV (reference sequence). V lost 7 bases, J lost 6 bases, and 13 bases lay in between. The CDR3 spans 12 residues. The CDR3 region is CASTLRQPEQYF. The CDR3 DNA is TGTGCCAGCACCCTGAGGCAACCCGAGCAGTACTTC.

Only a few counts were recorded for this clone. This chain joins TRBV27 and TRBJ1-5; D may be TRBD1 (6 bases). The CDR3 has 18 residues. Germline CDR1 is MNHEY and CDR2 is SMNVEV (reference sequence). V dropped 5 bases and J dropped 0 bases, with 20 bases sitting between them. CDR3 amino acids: CASSVTGTQAFSNQPQHF. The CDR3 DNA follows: TGTGCCAGCAGTGTAACCGGGACACAAGCGTTTAGCAATCAGCCCCAGCATTTT.

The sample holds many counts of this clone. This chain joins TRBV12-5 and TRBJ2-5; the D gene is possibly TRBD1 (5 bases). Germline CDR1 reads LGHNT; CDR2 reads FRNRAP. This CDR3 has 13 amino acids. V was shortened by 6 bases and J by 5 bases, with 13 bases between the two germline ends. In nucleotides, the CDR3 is TGTGCTAGTGGAGCAGGGTCATGGGAGACCCAGTACTTC. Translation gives CASGAGSWETQYF.

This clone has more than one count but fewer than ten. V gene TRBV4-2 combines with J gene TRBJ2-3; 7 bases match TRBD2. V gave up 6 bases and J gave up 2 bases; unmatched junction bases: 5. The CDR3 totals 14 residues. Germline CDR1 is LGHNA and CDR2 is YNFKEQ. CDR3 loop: CASSQGGITDTQYF. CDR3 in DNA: TGTGCCAGCAGTCAGGGAGGGATCACAGATACGCAGTATTTT.

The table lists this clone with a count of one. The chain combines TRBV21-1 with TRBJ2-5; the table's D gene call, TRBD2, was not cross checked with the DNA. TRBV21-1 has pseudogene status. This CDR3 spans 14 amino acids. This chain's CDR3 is CASRSSVCSETQYF. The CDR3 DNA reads TGTGCCAGCAGGTCTAGCGTTTGTAGCGAGACCCAGTACTTC.

The CDR3 reads CASSTRQHTDTQYF. For the CDR3, the DNA is TGTGCCAGCAGCACCCGACAGCACACAGATACGCAGTATTTT. This chain links TRBV7-8 with TRBJ2-3, with a tentative D call TRBD1 (5 bases). Trimming took 5 bases from V and 2 from J, leaving 11 bases between them. The CDR3 sequence is 14 residues long. The germline gives CDR1 SGHVS, CDR2 FQNEAQ.

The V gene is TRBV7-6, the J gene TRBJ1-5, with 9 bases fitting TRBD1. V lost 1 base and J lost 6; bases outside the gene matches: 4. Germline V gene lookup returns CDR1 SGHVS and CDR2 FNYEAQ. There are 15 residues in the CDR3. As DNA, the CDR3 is TGTGCCAGCAGCTTAGGACAGGGGGAGAGTCAGCCCCAGCATTTT. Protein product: CASSLGQGESQPQHF.

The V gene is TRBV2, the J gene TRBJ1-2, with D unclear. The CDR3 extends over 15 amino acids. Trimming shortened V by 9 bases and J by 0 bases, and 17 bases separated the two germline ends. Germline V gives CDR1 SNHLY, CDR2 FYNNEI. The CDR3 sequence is CARERREYANYGYTF. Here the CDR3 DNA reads TGTGCCAGGGAAAGAAGGGAGTACGCTAACTATGGCTACACCTTC.

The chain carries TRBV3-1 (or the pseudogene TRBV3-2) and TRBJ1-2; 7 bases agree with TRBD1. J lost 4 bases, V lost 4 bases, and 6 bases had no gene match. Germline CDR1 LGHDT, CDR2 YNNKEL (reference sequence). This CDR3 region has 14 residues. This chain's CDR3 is CASSRTGASYGYTF. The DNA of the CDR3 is TGTGCCAGCAGCCGTACAGGGGCTAGCTATGGCTACACCTTC.

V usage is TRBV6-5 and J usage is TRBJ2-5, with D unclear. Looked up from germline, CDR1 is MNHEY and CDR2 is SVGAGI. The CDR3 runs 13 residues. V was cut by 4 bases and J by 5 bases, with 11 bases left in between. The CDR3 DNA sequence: TGTGCCAGCAGTTTAGAAGCCCGGGAGACCCAGTACTTC. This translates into CASSLEARETQYF.

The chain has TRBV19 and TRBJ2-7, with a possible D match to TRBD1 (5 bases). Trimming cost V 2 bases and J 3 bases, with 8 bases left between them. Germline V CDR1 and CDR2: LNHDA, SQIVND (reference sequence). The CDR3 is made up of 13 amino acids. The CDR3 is CASSIRGHYEQYF. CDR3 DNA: TGTGCCAGTAGTATAAGGGGCCACTACGAGCAGTACTTC. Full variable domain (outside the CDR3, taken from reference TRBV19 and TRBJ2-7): DGGITQSPKYLFRKEGQNVTLSCEQNLNHDAMYWYRQDPGQGLRLIYYSQIVNDFQKGDIAEGYSVSREKKESFPLTVTSAQKNPTAFYLCASSIRGHYEQYFGPGTRLTVT.

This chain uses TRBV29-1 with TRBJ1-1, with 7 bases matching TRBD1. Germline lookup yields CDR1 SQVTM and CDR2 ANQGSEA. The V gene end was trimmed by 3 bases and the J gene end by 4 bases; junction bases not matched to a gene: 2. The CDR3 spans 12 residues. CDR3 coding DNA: TGCAGCGTTGAGGCAGGGGGCACTGAAGCTTTCTTT. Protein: CSVEAGGTEAFF.

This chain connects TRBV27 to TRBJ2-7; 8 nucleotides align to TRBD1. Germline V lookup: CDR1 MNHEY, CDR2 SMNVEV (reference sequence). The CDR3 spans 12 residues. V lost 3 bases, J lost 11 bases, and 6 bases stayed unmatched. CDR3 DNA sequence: TGTGCCAGCAGTTTCGCAGGGGGCTTGAAGTACTTC. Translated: CASSFAGGLKYF.